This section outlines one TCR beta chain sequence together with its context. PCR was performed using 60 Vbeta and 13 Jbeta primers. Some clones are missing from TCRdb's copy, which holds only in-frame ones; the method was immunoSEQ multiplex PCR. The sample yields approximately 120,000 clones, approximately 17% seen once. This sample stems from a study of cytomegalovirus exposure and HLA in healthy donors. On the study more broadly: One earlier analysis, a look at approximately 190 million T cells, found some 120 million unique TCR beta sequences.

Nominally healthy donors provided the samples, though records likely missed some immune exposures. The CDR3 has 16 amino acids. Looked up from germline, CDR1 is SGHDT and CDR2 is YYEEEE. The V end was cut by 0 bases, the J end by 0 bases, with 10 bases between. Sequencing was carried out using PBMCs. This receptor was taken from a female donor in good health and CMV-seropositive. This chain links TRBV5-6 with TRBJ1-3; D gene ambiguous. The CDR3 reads CASSLAGRNSGNTIYF. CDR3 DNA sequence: TGTGCCAGCAGCTTGGCTGGGAGGAACTCTGGAAACACCATATATTTT.